The 9 T cell receptor beta chains reported below all come from one sample, sequenced in a study of blood T cell repertoires in COVID-19. Using immunoSEQ multiplex PCR, the repertoire was profiled, and TCRdb retains in-frame clones only, with some absent. The data contain some 530,000 clones, about nine tenths of them singletons. The sequenced sample consisted of PBMCs or T cells enriched from blood (not recorded which). These receptors all come from a woman aged 55-69 years who had recovered from COVID-19.

The chain carries TRBV24-1 and TRBJ2-2; D remains unclear. The V gene's germline CDR1 is KGHDR and CDR2 SFDVKD. The length of the CDR3 is 13 residues. Trimming removed 6 bases at V and 0 bases at J, with 4 bases between. For the CDR3, the DNA is TGTGCCACCAGTACAGCGAACACCGGGGAGCTGTTTTTT. It encodes CATSTANTGELFF.

The rearrangement uses TRBV5-1 and TRBJ1-6; D is possibly TRBD1 (6 bases). This CDR3 is built from 13 residues. V lost 1 base and J 10 bases, leaving 9 bases between the germline ends. CDR1 SGHRS and CDR2 YFSETQ come from the germline V gene. The CDR3: CASSLMTGSPLHF. The CDR3 region has the DNA TGCGCCAGCAGCTTGATGACAGGATCACCCCTCCACTTT. Based on the CDR3 plus reference TRBV5-1 and TRBJ1-6, the full variable domain is KAGVTQTPRYLIKTRGQQVTLSCSPISGHRSVSWYQQTPGQGLQFLFEYFSETQRNKGNFPGRFSGRQFSNSRSEMNVSTLELGDSALYLCASSLMTGSPLHFGNGTRLTVT.

The rearrangement links TRBV15 to TRBJ1-4; 9 bases align to TRBD1. Germline CDR1 is LNHNV and CDR2 is YYDKDF (reference sequence). V gave up 3 bases and J gave up 6 bases; unmatched junction bases: 5. This CDR3 is 15 amino acids long. CDR3 in DNA: TGTGCCACCAGCAGCCTGGACAGGGGTCATGAAAAACTGTTTTTT. Its translation: CATSSLDRGHEKLFF.

The chain couples TRBV12-3 or TRBV12-4 to TRBJ1-1, with unresolved D. The CDR3 consists of 11 residues. V lost 3 bases and J 8 bases, leaving 7 bases between the germline ends. CDR3 loop: CASSLVVEAFF. CDR3 DNA sequence: TGTGCCAGCAGTTTGGTAGTGGAAGCTTTCTTT.

This chain links TRBV27 with TRBJ2-7, with 8 nucleotides matching TRBD1. J gave up 2 bases and V 6 bases, and 9 bases lay outside the gene matches. This CDR3 contains 15 residues. The germline CDR1 and CDR2 sequences are MNHEY and SMNVEV (reference sequence). CDR3 coding DNA: TGTGCCAGCAGAACCCTGACAGGGGCGGCCTACGAGCAGTACGTC. Protein: CASRTLTGAAYEQYV.

This rearrangement joins TRBV7-8 to TRBJ1-5; 9 nucleotides align to TRBD1. The CDR3 loop spans 21 amino acids. Per the germline V gene, CDR1 is SGHVS and CDR2 is FQNEAQ. Trimming took 2 bases from V and 0 from J; bases not matched to a gene: 17. As DNA, the CDR3 is TGTGCCAGCAGCTTATCTCATTCCGGGACAGGGCTCATTAATAGCAATCAGCCCCAGCATTTT. Its translation: CASSLSHSGTGLINSNQPQHF.

The J gene is TRBJ1-4, the V gene TRBV14; the D gene is possibly TRBD1 (6 bases). The CDR3 loop spans 15 amino acids. The V end was cut by 5 bases, the J end by 3 bases, with 13 bases between. Germline CDR1 SGHDN, CDR2 FVKESK. CDR3 in amino acids: CASSSSRGANEKLFF. The CDR3 nucleotides are TGTGCCAGCAGCTCGAGCAGGGGAGCTAATGAAAAACTGTTTTTT.

The V call is TRBV15, the J call TRBJ2-1; D is undetermined. Between the trimmed V and J ends, which lost 0 bases and 12 bases, there was a span of 15 bases. The CDR3 runs to 14 residues. In germline, CDR1 is LNHNV, CDR2 YYDKDF (reference sequence). The chain's CDR3 is CATSRDEEWHVQFF. For the CDR3, the DNA is TGTGCCACCAGCAGAGATGAGGAGTGGCACGTGCAGTTCTTC.

V gene TRBV2 combines with J gene TRBJ1-1, with 9 bases lining up with TRBD1. J gave up 2 bases and V 6 bases, and 7 bases lay outside the gene matches. This CDR3 is 15 amino acids long. CDR1 is SNHLY and CDR2 is FYNNEI in the germline V gene. CDR3 region: CASSKDRGPNTEAFF. The CDR3 DNA reads as TGTGCCAGCAGCAAGGACAGGGGACCTAACACTGAAGCTTTCTTT.